This TCR beta chain was sequenced in a study of blood T cell repertoires in COVID-19. Study-level information: Samples came from the United States, Italy and Spain, spanning acute and convalescent COVID-19. PBMCs, B-cell-depleted T cells, or T cells were the source of the cDNA or gDNA that made up the material.

V shed 2 bases and J shed 7 bases, with 27 bases lying between them. The CDR3 has 19 amino acids. From germline, CDR1 is SGHVS and CDR2 FQNEAQ. Using immunoSEQ multiplex PCR, the repertoire was profiled, and TCRdb retains in-frame clones only, with some absent. The repertoire holds about 390,000 clones, with around nine tenths as singletons. Symptom resolution, clearance, or two negative PCRs marked donors in Cohort 3 as recovered. The TCR sequence derives from a woman aged 45 to 65 who had recovered from COVID-19. The chain couples TRBV7-8 to TRBJ1-5; a possible D gene is TRBD1 (6 bases). Sequenced material: PBMCs or T cells enriched from blood (not recorded which). DNA for the CDR3: TGTGCCAGCAGCTTAACCGGGGGGCGGACGGTACGTCCATACCAGCCCCAGCATTTT. As protein: CASSLTGGRTVRPYQPQHF.